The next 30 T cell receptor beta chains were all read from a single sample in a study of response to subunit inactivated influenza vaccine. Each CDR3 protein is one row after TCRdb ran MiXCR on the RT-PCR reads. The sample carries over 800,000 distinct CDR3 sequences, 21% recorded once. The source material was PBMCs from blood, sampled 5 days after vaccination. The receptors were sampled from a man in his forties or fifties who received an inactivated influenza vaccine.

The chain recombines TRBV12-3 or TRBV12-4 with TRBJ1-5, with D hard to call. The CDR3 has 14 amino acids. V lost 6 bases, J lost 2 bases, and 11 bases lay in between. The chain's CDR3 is CASSPGIRNQPQHF. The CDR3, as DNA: TGTGCCAGCAGCCCCGGGATCCGCAATCAGCCCCAGCATTTT.

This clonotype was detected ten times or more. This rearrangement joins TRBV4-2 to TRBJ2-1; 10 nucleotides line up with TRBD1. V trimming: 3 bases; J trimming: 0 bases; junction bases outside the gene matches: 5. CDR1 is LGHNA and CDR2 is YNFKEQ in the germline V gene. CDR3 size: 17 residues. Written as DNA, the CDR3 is TGTGCCAGCAGCCAGCGGACAGGGGGAAGCTCCTACAATGAGCAGTTCTTC. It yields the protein CASSQRTGGSSYNEQFF.

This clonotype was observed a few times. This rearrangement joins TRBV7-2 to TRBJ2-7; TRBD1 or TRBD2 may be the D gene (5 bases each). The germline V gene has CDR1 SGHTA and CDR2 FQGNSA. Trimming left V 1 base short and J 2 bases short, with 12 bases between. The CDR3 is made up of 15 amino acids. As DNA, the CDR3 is TGTGCCAGCAGCTTAGTGGCAGGGACCACCTACGAGCAGTACTTC. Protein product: CASSLVAGTTYEQYF. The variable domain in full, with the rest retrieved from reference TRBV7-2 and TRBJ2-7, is GAGVSQSPSNKVTEKGKDVELRCDPISGHTALYWYRQSLGQGLEFLIYFQGNSAPDKSGLPSDRFSAERTGGSVSTLTIQRTQQEDSAVYLCASSLVAGTTYEQYFGPGTRLTVT.

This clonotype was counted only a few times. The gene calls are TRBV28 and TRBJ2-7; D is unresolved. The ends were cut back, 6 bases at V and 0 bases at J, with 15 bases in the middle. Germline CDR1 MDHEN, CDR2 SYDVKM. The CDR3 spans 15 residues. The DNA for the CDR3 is TGTGCCAGCAGCATATCCTCCGGGCCCTCCTACGAGCAGTACTTC. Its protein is CASSISSGPSYEQYF.

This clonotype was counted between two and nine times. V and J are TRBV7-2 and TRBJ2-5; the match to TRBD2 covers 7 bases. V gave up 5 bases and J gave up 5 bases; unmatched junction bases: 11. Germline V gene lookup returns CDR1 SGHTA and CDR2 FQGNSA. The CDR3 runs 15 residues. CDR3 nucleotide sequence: TGTGCCAGCAGCCTTAGTAGCGGGTCGGGGGAGACCCAGTACTTC. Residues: CASSLSSGSGETQYF.

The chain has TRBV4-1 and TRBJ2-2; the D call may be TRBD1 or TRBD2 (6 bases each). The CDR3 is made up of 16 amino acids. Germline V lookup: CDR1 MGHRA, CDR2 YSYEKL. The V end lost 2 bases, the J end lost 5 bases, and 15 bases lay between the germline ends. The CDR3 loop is CASSQKGGRWTGELFF. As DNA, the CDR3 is TGCGCCAGCAGCCAAAAGGGGGGCCGATGGACCGGGGAGCTGTTTTTT.

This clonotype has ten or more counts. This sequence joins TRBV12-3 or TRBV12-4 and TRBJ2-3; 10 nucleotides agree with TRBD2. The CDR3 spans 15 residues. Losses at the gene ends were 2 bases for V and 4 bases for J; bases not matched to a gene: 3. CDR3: CASSLNSGGADTQYF. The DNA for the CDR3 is TGTGCCAGCAGTTTAAACAGCGGGGGGGCAGATACGCAGTATTTT.

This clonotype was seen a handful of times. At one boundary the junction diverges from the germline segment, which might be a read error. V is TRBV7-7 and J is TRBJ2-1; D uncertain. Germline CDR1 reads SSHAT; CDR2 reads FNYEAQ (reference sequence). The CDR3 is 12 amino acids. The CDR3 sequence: CASSITYSFLSF. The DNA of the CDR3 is TGTGCCAGCAGCATAACCTACAGTTTTTTGTCCTTC.

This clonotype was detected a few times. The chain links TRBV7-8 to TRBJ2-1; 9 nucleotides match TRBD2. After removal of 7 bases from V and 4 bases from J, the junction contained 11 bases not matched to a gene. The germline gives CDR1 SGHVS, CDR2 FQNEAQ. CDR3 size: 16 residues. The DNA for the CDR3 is TGTGCCAGCAATCGTGCCGGGACTAGCCGATACAATGAGCAGTTCTTC. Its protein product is CASNRAGTSRYNEQFF. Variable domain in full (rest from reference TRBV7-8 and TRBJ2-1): GAGVSQSPRYKVAKRGQDVALRCDPISGHVSLFWYQQALGQGPEFLTYFQNEAQLDKSGLPSDRFFAERPEGSVSTLKIQRTQQEDSAVYLCASNRAGTSRYNEQFFGPGTRLTVL.

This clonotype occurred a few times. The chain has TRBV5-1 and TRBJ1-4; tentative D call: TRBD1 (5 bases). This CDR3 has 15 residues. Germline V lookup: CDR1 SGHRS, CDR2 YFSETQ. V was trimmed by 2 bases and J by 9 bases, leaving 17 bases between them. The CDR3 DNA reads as TGCGCCAGCAGCTTACAGGCAGAGAAGGGGAAAAAACTGTTTTTT. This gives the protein CASSLQAEKGKKLFF.

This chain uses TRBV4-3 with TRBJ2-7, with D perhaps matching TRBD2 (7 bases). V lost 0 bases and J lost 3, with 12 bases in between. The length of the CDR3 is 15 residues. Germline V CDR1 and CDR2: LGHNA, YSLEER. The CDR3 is CASSQEGGENYEQYF. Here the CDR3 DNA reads TGCGCCAGCAGCCAAGAAGGGGGGGAAAACTACGAGCAGTACTTC.

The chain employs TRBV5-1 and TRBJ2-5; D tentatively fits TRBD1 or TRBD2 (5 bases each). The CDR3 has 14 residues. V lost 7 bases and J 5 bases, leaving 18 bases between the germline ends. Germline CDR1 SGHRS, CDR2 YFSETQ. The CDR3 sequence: CASSHLGVLETQYF. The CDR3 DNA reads TGCGCCAGCTCCCACTTGGGGGTCCTCGAGACCCAGTACTTC. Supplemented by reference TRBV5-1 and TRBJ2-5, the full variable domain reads KAGVTQTPRYLIKTRGQQVTLSCSPISGHRSVSWYQQTPGQGLQFLFEYFSETQRNKGNFPGRFSGRQFSNSRSEMNVSTLELGDSALYLCASSHLGVLETQYFGPGTRLLVL.

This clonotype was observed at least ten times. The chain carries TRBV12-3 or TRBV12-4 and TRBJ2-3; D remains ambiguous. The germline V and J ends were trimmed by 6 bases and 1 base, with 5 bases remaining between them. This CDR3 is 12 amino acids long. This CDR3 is CASRPGTDTQYF. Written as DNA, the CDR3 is TGTGCCAGCAGGCCTGGCACAGATACGCAGTATTTT.

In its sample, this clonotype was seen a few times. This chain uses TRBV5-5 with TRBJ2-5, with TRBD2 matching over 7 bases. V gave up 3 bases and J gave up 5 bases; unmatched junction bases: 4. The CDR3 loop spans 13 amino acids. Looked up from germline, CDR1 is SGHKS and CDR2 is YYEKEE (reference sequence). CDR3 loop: CASSWTSGETQYF. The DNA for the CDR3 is TGTGCCAGCAGCTGGACTAGTGGGGAGACCCAGTACTTC.

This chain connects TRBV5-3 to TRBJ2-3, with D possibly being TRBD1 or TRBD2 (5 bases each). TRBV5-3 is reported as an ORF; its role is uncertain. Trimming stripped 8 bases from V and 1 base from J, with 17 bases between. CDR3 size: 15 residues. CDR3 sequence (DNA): TGTGCCAGGAGCCCCTGGATGGGGGGCACAGATACGCAGTATTTT. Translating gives CARSPWMGGTDTQYF.

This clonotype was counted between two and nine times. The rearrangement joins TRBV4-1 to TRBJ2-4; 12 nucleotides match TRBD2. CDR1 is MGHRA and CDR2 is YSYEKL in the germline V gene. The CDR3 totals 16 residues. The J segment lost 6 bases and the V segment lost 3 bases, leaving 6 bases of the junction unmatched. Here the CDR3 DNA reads TGCGCCAGCAGCCAGGAACTAGCGGGGGGCCTAAACATTCAGTACTTC. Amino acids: CASSQELAGGLNIQYF.

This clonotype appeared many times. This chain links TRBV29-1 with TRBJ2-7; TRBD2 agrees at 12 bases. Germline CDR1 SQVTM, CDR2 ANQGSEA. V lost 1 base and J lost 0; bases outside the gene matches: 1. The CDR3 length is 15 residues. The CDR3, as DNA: TGCAGCGTTGAAGGGACTAGCGGGACCTCCTACGAGCAGTACTTC. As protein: CSVEGTSGTSYEQYF.

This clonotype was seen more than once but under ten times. The DNA of the CDR3 is TGCAGTGCGACCAGGGTCAATCAGCCCCAGCATTTT. This codes for CSATRVNQPQHF. The chain carries TRBV20-1 and TRBJ1-5, with a weak D call TRBD1 (5 bases). Between the trimmed V and J ends, which lost 6 bases and 3 bases, there was a span of 9 bases. The CDR3 extends over 12 amino acids. Germline CDR1 is DFQATT and CDR2 is SNEGSKA (reference sequence).

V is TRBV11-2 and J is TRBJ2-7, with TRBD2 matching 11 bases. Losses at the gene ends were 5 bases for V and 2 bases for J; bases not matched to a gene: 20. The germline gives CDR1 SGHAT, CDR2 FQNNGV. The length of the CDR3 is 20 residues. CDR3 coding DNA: TGTGCCAGCAGCCCTCCCGGTCTGCTAGCGGGAGGTTTTAACCCCTACGAGCAGTACTTC. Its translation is CASSPPGLLAGGFNPYEQYF.

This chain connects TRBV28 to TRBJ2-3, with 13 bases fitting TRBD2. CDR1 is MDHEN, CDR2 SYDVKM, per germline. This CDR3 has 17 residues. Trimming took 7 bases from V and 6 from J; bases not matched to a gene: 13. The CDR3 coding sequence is TGTGCCAGCAAACTAGGGGGAAGGACTAGCGGGAGTGATACGCAGTATTTT. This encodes CASKLGGRTSGSDTQYF.

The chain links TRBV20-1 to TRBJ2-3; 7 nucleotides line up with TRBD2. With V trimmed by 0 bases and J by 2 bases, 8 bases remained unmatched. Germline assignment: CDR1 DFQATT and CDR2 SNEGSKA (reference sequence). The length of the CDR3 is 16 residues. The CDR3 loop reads CSARDLFLAATDTQYF. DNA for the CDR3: TGCAGTGCTAGAGATCTCTTCCTAGCGGCCACAGATACGCAGTATTTT.

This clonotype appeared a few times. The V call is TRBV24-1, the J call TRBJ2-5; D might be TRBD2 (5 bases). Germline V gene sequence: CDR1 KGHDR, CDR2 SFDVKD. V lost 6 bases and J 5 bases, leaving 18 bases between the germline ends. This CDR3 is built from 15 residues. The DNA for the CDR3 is TGTGCCACCAGTCCCTCTGGGATTAGAGGGGAGACCCAGTACTTC. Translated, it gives CATSPSGIRGETQYF.

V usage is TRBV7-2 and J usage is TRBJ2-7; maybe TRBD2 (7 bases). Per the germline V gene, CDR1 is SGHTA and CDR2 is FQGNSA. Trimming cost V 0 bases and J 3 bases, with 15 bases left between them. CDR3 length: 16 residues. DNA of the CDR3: TGTGCCAGCAGCTTAGCGGGGAGGGGGATTGTCTACGAGCAGTACTTC. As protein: CASSLAGRGIVYEQYF.

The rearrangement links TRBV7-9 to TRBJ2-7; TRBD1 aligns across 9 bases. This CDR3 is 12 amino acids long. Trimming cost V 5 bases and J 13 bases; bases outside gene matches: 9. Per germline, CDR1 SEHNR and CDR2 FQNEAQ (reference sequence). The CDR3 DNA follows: TGTGCCAGCAGCGGCAGCGGGACAGGGAACTACTTC. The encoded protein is CASSGSGTGNYF.

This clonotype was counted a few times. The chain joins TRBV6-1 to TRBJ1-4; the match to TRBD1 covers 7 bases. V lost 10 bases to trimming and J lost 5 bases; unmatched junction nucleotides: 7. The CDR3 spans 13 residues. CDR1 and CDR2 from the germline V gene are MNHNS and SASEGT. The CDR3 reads CATSTGPNEKLFF. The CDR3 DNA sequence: TGTGCCACCTCGACAGGGCCGAATGAAAAACTGTTTTTT.

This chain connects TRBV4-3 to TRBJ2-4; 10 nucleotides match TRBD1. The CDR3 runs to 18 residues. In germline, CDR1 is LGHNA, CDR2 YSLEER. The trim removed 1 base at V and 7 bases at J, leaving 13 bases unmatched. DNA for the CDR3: TGCGCCAGCAGCCAAGGCTTACCCGGGACAGGGGCAAACAACATTCAGTACTTC. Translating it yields CASSQGLPGTGANNIQYF.

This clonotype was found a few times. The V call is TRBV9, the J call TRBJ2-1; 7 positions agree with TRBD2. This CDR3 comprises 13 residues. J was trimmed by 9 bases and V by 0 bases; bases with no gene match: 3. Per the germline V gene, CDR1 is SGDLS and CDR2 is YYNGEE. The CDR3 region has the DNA TGTGCCAGCAGCGTAGATTGGGGGGGTGAGCAGTTCTTC. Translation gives CASSVDWGGEQFF. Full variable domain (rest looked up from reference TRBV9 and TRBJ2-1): DSGVTQTPKHLITATGQRVTLRCSPRSGDLSVYWYQQSLDQGLQFLIQYYNGEERAKGNILERFSAQQFPDLHSELNLSSLELGDSALYFCASSVDWGGEQFFGPGTRLTVL.

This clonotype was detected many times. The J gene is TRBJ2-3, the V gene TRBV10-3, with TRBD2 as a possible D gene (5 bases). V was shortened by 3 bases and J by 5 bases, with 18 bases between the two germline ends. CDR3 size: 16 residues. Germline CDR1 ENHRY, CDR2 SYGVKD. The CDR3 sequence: CAISDSTIFDEDTQYF. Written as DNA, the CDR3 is TGTGCCATCAGTGACTCGACTATATTCGATGAAGATACGCAGTATTTT.

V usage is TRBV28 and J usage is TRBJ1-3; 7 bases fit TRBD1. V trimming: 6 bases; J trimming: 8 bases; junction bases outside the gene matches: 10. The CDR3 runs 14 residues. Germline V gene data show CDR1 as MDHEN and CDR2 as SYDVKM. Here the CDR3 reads CASSPRGGTDTIYF. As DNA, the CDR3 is TGTGCCAGCAGCCCCAGGGGGGGTACGGACACCATATATTTT.

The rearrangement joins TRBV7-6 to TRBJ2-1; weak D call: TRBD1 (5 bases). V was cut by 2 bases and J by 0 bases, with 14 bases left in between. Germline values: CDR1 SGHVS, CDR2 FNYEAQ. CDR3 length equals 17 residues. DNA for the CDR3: TGTGCCAGCAGCTTATTACCAGGGTCCAGCTCCTACAATGAGCAGTTCTTC. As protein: CASSLLPGSSSYNEQFF.